The next 11 T cell receptor beta chains were all read from a single sample in a study of cytomegalovirus exposure and HLA in healthy donors. Produced via immunoSEQ multiplex PCR; TCRdb's table is partial and in-frame only. The repertoire holds about 98,000 clones, with roughly 89% as singletons. The sample comprised PBMCs. The receptors were gathered from a woman aged 25 to 39 in good health and CMV-seronegative.

The rearrangement joins TRBV2 to TRBJ1-2, with D uncertain. The CDR3 runs 14 residues. The germline V gene encodes CDR1 SNHLY and CDR2 FYNNEI. The germline V and J ends were trimmed by 2 bases and 4 bases, with 11 bases remaining between them. Here the CDR3 reads CASSETVPSYGYTF. The CDR3 DNA is TGTGCCAGCAGTGAAACTGTACCTTCCTATGGCTACACCTTC.

This clone appeared once. The V and J genes are TRBV25-1 and TRBJ2-1; 13 bases fit TRBD2. The junction had 4 bases not matched to a gene; V was cut back by 2 bases and J by 6 bases. The germline gives CDR1 MGHDK, CDR2 SYGVNS. This CDR3 is built from 16 residues. The CDR3 DNA sequence: TGTGCCAGCAGTGAAAAACTAGCGGGAGGGGCCAATGAGCAGTTCTTC. This gives the protein CASSEKLAGGANEQFF.

The V gene is TRBV27, the J gene TRBJ2-7, with 9 nucleotides matching TRBD1. J was trimmed by 3 bases and V by 5 bases; bases with no gene match: 5. Germline V gene lookup returns CDR1 MNHEY and CDR2 SMNVEV (reference sequence). The CDR3 has 14 residues. The CDR3 protein is CASSPGQGVYEQYF. CDR3 DNA: TGTGCCAGCAGTCCGGGACAGGGTGTCTACGAGCAGTACTTC.

The CDR3 loop reads CASSSSGPTYNEQFF. The CDR3 DNA reads TGCGCCAGCAGCTCTAGCGGACCAACTTACAATGAGCAGTTCTTC. The chain uses TRBV5-1 and TRBJ2-1; 7 nucleotides agree with TRBD2. The junction had 7 bases not matched to a gene; V was cut back by 3 bases and J by 4 bases. The CDR3 totals 15 residues. Germline CDR1 is SGHRS and CDR2 is YFSETQ.

This rearrangement joins TRBV25-1 to TRBJ2-2, with 7 bases fitting TRBD2. There are 14 residues in the CDR3. Germline values: CDR1 MGHDK, CDR2 SYGVNS. After removal of 7 bases from V and 4 bases from J, the junction contained 6 bases not matched to a gene. CDR3 loop: CASMSLAATGELFF. DNA for the CDR3: TGTGCCAGCATGTCTCTAGCGGCCACCGGGGAGCTGTTTTTT. The complete variable domain, with remaining parts taken from reference TRBV25-1 and TRBJ2-2, reads EADIYQTPRYLVIGTGKKITLECSQTMGHDKMYWYQQDPGMELHLIHYSYGVNSTEKGDLSSESTVSRIRTEHFPLTLESARPSHTSQYLCASMSLAATGELFFGEGSRLTVL.

V and J are TRBV2 and TRBJ1-1, with 9 bases identical to TRBD1. Germline V gene lookup returns CDR1 SNHLY and CDR2 FYNNEI. The CDR3 consists of 16 residues. The trim removed 7 bases at V and 1 base at J, leaving 10 bases unmatched. The CDR3 nucleotides read TGTGCCAGCACCGAATCGGGACAGGGCTCGAACACTGAAGCTTTCTTT. Its protein is CASTESGQGSNTEAFF. Variable domain in full (rest from reference TRBV2 and TRBJ1-1): EPEVTQTPSHQVTQMGQEVILRCVPISNHLYFYWYRQILGQKVEFLVSFYNNEISEKSEIFDDQFSVERPDGSNFTLKIRSTKLEDSAMYFCASTESGQGSNTEAFFGQGTRLTVV.

CDR3 nucleotide sequence: TGCGCCAGCAGGGGTAGCGGACGCGGCGGGGAGACCCAGTACTTC. This encodes CASRGSGRGGETQYF. The V call is TRBV5-1, the J call TRBJ2-5, with D maybe TRBD2 (6 bases). The CDR3 loop spans 15 amino acids. Trimming removed 5 bases at V and 5 bases at J, with 19 bases between. CDR1 and CDR2 (germline): SGHRS, YFSETQ.

V is TRBV5-6 and J is TRBJ1-1; no reliable D call. The CDR3 is made up of 15 amino acids. Germline V CDR1 and CDR2: SGHDT, YYEEEE. Trimming stripped 3 bases from V and 6 bases from J, with 18 bases between. Written as DNA, the CDR3 is TGTGCCAGCAGCTCCGGGTCAGGCCCCGGGGCTGAAGCTTTCTTT. Its protein is CASSSGSGPGAEAFF.

V and J are TRBV7-2 and TRBJ1-5; 7 nucleotides agree with TRBD1. Germline trimming cut 4 bases from V and 0 bases from J; bases unmatched to any gene: 6. CDR3 size: 16 residues. Germline values: CDR1 SGHTA, CDR2 FQGNSA. CDR3 coding DNA: TGTGCCAGCAGCTCCCAGACAGGGCTTAGCAATCAGCCCCAGCATTTT. Its protein is CASSSQTGLSNQPQHF.

This clone was counted a single time. This chain uses TRBV7-8 with TRBJ1-2, with 9 bases aligning to TRBD1. V dropped 6 bases and J dropped 7; count of bases not matched to a gene: 9. Germline V gene data show CDR1 as SGHVS and CDR2 as FQNEAQ. This CDR3 comprises 14 residues. The DNA of the CDR3 is TGTGCCAGCAGACTAGCACAGGGGGCGAGTGGCTACACCTTC. It is translated as CASRLAQGASGYTF.

The chain has TRBV5-4 and TRBJ2-3, with a tentative D call TRBD2 (6 bases). The germline gives CDR1 SGHNT, CDR2 YYREEE (reference sequence). This CDR3 is built from 16 residues. V was trimmed by 4 bases and J by 2 bases, leaving 17 bases between them. The CDR3 DNA follows: TGTGCCAGCAGCGGACGGACTCCGGGGGTCACAGATACGCAGTATTTT. This translates into CASSGRTPGVTDTQYF.